This T cell receptor (beta chain) stems from a study of T-cell memory formation after mild COVID-19. TCRdb processed the 5' RACE reads anew with MiXCR; each CDR3 protein has one entry. The sample holds 400,000 or so distinct CDR3 sequences, about 21% seen once. This clonotype was picked up a small number of times. The V and J ends lost 3 bases and 7 bases respectively, with 14 bases between them. The CDR3 has 14 residues. Germline V gene lookup returns CDR1 SGHTA and CDR2 FQGNSA. The sequenced sample consisted of PBMCs or a T cell subset sorted from them (not recorded which). The chain recombines TRBV7-2 with TRBJ2-3; D gene uncertain. The clonotype originates from an adult woman who had mild COVID-19 (a few samples of this study predate the infection). Cell type and time point are not known. This chain's CDR3 is CASSFRLLENTQYF. DNA of the CDR3: TGTGCCAGCAGCTTCCGCCTTCTTGAAAATACGCAGTATTTT.